This entry lists 15 T cell receptor beta chains sequenced from one sample in a study of T cells in Graves' hyperthyroidism and ophthalmopathy. TCR beta CDR3 sequences were amplified from RNA transcripts. A set of HTBI primers served as the primers for a first-round RT-PCR of the TCR CDR3. Each CDR3 protein gets one entry after TCRdb re-called the multiplex PCR reads with MiXCR. The sample has under 400,000 distinct CDR3 sequences, around 23% seen once; the top ten hold about 50%. Sequencing used blood. The source of these receptors is a woman aged 45 to 65 with Graves' hyperthyroidism.

This clonotype was observed a few times. The chain links TRBV29-1 to TRBJ1-5; no reliable D call. In germline, CDR1 is SQVTM, CDR2 ANQGSEA. V shed 2 bases and J shed 8 bases, with 13 bases lying between them. CDR3 size: 13 residues. CDR3 nucleotides: TGCAGCGTTGAATTACAGATAGGAGAGCCCCAGCATTTT. Amino acids: CSVELQIGEPQHF. Combining the CDR3 with reference TRBV29-1 and TRBJ1-5 gives the whole variable domain SAVISQKPSRDICQRGTSLTIQCQVDSQVTMMFWYRQQPGQSLTLIATANQGSEATYESGFVIDKFPISRPNLTFSTLTVSNMSPEDSSIYLCSVELQIGEPQHFGDGTRLSIL.

J is TRBJ2-6 and V is TRBV15, with D uncertain. Deletions cut 0 bases from V and 0 bases from J, with 6 bases between. The CDR3 contains 16 residues. Germline V gene lookup returns CDR1 LNHNV and CDR2 YYDKDF (reference sequence). CDR3 bases: TGTGCCACCAGCAGAGATCCCAACTCTGGGGCCAACGTCCTGACTTTC. Residues: CATSRDPNSGANVLTF.

This clonotype has just a few counts. The chain links TRBV6-2 or TRBV6-3 to TRBJ2-1; 10 bases map to TRBD2. This CDR3 has 15 residues. CDR1 is MNHEY and CDR2 is SVGEGT in the germline V gene. V shed 6 bases, J shed 10 bases, and the junction held 12 bases outside the gene matches. In DNA, the CDR3 is TGTGCCAGCAGAATGATGCTAGCGGGAGAACGAGAGCAGTTCTTC. Translated: CASRMMLAGEREQFF.

This clonotype was detected many times. This chain connects TRBV12-3 or TRBV12-4 to TRBJ1-5; 9 nucleotides match TRBD1. The CDR3 covers 16 residues. The ends lost 5 bases at V and 3 bases at J; junction bases unmatched: 8. CDR3 nucleotides: TGTGCCAGCAGTCAATCCGGGACAGGGAACAATCAGCCCCAGCATTTT. As protein: CASSQSGTGNNQPQHF.

This clonotype has ten or more counts. This chain uses TRBV13 with TRBJ2-1, with 11 bases lining up with TRBD2. The CDR3 is 15 amino acids. Germline V gene data show CDR1 as PRHDT and CDR2 as FYEKMQ (reference sequence). Unmatched junction bases numbered 4, after V lost 5 bases and J lost 4 bases. The CDR3 loop reads CASSKTSGSYNEQFF. CDR3 coding DNA: TGTGCCAGCAGCAAAACTAGCGGGAGTTACAATGAGCAGTTCTTC.

A few counts support this clonotype. The chain recombines TRBV7-3 with TRBJ2-1, with D unresolved. CDR1 and CDR2 (germline): SGHTA, FQGTGA. The CDR3 sequence is 12 residues long. Trimming took off 8 bases at V and 7 bases at J, with 12 bases between the two ends. This chain's CDR3 is CASGPGHNEQFF. CDR3 nucleotide sequence: TGTGCCAGCGGGCCTGGTCATAATGAGCAGTTCTTC.

CDR3 amino acids: CASSSGSQTNQPQHF. DNA for the CDR3: TGTGCCAGCAGTTCAGGGTCGCAAACCAATCAGCCCCAGCATTTT. The rearrangement uses TRBV27 and TRBJ1-5, with a possible D match to TRBD1 (5 bases). CDR3 length: 15 amino acids. Trimming stripped 4 bases from V and 3 bases from J, with 13 bases between. CDR1 MNHEY and CDR2 SMNVEV come from the germline V gene (reference sequence).

This clonotype came up many times. This rearrangement joins TRBV20-1 to TRBJ1-3, with D unclear. V was pared by 2 bases and J by 0 bases, with 11 bases between. This CDR3 has 15 residues. The V gene's germline CDR1 is DFQATT and CDR2 SNEGSKA (reference sequence). CDR3 loop: CSARPRRSSGNTIYF. Here the CDR3 DNA reads TGCAGTGCTAGACCCCGCCGGTCCTCTGGAAACACCATATATTTT.

The sample holds many counts of this clonotype. This chain uses TRBV20-1 with TRBJ2-3, with a tentative D call TRBD2 (5 bases). Germline V gene sequence: CDR1 DFQATT, CDR2 SNEGSKA (reference sequence). This CDR3 is built from 15 residues. V was shortened by 6 bases and J by 2 bases, with 18 bases between the two germline ends. The chain's CDR3 is CSARGGQKSTDTQYF. CDR3 sequence (DNA): TGCAGTGCCCGGGGTGGCCAGAAATCCACAGATACGCAGTATTTT.

The V gene is TRBV7-2, the J gene TRBJ1-2; 7 bases line up with TRBD1. The CDR3 totals 15 residues. CDR1 is SGHTA and CDR2 is FQGNSA in the germline V gene. V was clipped by 3 bases and J by 6 bases; unmatched bases: 10. In DNA, the CDR3 is TGTGCCAGCAGCTTTACTGGACAGGCGAGCAATGGCTACACCTTC. It is translated as CASSFTGQASNGYTF.

This clonotype was found many times. The chain links TRBV15 to TRBJ2-2; D gene uncertain. Germline V gene data show CDR1 as LNHNV and CDR2 as YYDKDF (reference sequence). The CDR3 is made up of 12 amino acids. V was pared by 1 base and J by 6 bases, with 3 bases between. The CDR3 spells CATSRGPGELFF. Written as DNA, the CDR3 is TGTGCCACCAGCAGAGGGCCCGGGGAGCTGTTTTTT.

This clonotype was found many times. V gene TRBV7-3 combines with J gene TRBJ2-7; no clear D gene. Deletions cut 5 bases from V and 0 bases from J, with 11 bases between. Germline assignment: CDR1 SGHTA and CDR2 FQGTGA. The CDR3 covers 14 residues. CDR3 coding DNA: TGTGCCAGCAGCCCTTCGGCAGTCTCCTACGAGCAGTACTTC. It encodes CASSPSAVSYEQYF.

This chain links TRBV18 with TRBJ1-1; 7 bases line up with TRBD1. CDR3 length: 13 amino acids. Germline CDR1 reads KGHSH; CDR2 reads LQKENI. Trimming removed 5 bases from V and 3 bases from J; junction bases left unmatched: 3. The CDR3 DNA reads as TGTGCCAGCTCAAAAGGACAGGACACTGAAGCTTTCTTT. Translated: CASSKGQDTEAFF.

This clonotype has ten or more counts. The CDR3 spells CASLLAGDLNIQYF. The CDR3 DNA sequence: TGTGCCAGTTTACTAGCGGGAGACCTAAACATTCAGTACTTC. The genes are TRBV12-3 or TRBV12-4 and TRBJ2-4, with 11 bases lining up with TRBD2. The ends lost 9 bases at V and 6 bases at J; junction bases unmatched: 7. The CDR3 length is 14 residues.

This clonotype was recorded many times. The chain combines TRBV30 with TRBJ1-4, with D possibly matching TRBD1 (6 bases). From germline, CDR1 is GTSNPN and CDR2 SVGIG (reference sequence). Trimming cost V 2 bases and J 8 bases, with 15 bases left between them. This CDR3 has 14 residues. The CDR3 loop is CAWSPGGGGEKLFF. CDR3 sequence (DNA): TGTGCCTGGAGTCCCGGGGGCGGCGGGGAAAAACTGTTTTTT.